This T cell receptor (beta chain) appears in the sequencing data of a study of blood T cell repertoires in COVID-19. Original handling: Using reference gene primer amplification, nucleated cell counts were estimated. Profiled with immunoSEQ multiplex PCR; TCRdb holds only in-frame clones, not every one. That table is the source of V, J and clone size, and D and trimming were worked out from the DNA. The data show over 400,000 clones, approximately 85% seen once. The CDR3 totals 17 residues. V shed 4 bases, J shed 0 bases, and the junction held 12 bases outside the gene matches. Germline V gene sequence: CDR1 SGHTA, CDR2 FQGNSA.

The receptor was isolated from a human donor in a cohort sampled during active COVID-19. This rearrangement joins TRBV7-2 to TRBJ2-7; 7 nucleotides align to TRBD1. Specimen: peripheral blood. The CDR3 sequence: CASSSPQGQPSSYEQYF. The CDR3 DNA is TGTGCCAGCAGCTCACCTCAGGGACAGCCGAGCTCCTACGAGCAGTACTTC.